These 7 T cell receptor beta chains came from one sample sequenced in a study of CD8 T cells in ankylosing spondylitis. General study results and limits: Roughly 8 highly homologous variants made up a TCR beta motif, and this motif appeared characteristic of ankylosing spondylitis blood.

For these TCRs, the target antigens are not known. TCRdb reanalysed the 5' RACE reads using MiXCR and keeps one entry per CDR3 protein. The sample consists of 300,000 to 400,000 distinct CDR3 sequences, 20% to 25% of them appearing once. Sample: blood, either unsorted or a sorted T cell fraction (not recorded which). These receptors all come from a male donor with ankylosing spondylitis.

This clonotype occurred a few times. This chain uses TRBV12-3 or TRBV12-4 with TRBJ2-1; D is perhaps TRBD1 or TRBD2 (5 bases each). Between the trimmed V and J ends, which lost 3 bases and 8 bases, there was a span of 14 bases. The CDR3 runs to 14 residues. CDR3 residues: CASSFVGTRDEQFF. In nucleotides, the CDR3 is TGTGCCAGCAGTTTCGTAGGGACCAGGGATGAGCAGTTCTTC.

This clonotype was picked up a small number of times. The gene calls are TRBV19 and TRBJ1-5; 7 bases align to TRBD1. The CDR3 totals 14 residues. The trim removed 6 bases at V and 5 bases at J, leaving 7 bases unmatched. The germline V gene encodes CDR1 LNHDA and CDR2 SQIVND (reference sequence). The chain's CDR3 is CASSGQDSHQPQHF. The CDR3 region has the DNA TGTGCCAGTAGCGGACAGGACTCTCATCAGCCCCAGCATTTT. Full variable domain (rest looked up from reference TRBV19 and TRBJ1-5): DGGITQSPKYLFRKEGQNVTLSCEQNLNHDAMYWYRQDPGQGLRLIYYSQIVNDFQKGDIAEGYSVSREKKESFPLTVTSAQKNPTAFYLCASSGQDSHQPQHFGDGTRLSIL.

This clonotype appeared a few times. The chain has TRBV20-1 and TRBJ2-7; maybe TRBD1 (5 bases). The ends were cut back, 5 bases at V and 3 bases at J, with 17 bases in the middle. CDR3 length: 14 residues. The germline V gene encodes CDR1 DFQATT and CDR2 SNEGSKA (reference sequence). This CDR3 is CSAQLQSGHYEQYF. CDR3 nucleotide sequence: TGCAGTGCTCAGCTTCAATCAGGGCACTACGAGCAGTACTTC.

CDR3 DNA sequence: TGTGCCAGCAGTTTCAGTGTCGCCGAGACCCAGTACTTC. Its protein product is CASSFSVAETQYF. The chain links TRBV28 to TRBJ2-5, with D unclear. The V gene lost 3 bases and the J gene lost 5 bases, with 10 bases spanning the gap. Per the germline V gene, CDR1 is MDHEN and CDR2 is SYDVKM. The CDR3 has 13 amino acids.

The gene calls are TRBV7-3 and TRBJ2-3, with TRBD2 matching 8 bases. The germline CDR1 and CDR2 sequences are SGHTA and FQGTGA. This CDR3 region has 15 residues. Trimming cost V 5 bases and J 7 bases; bases outside gene matches: 11. The CDR3 reads CASSQSGGPAYTQYF. The CDR3 DNA sequence: TGTGCCAGCAGCCAGAGCGGGGGTCCCGCCTATACGCAGTATTTT.

Ten or more counts support this clonotype. The genes are TRBV5-1 and TRBJ2-2, with D hard to call. Trimming pared 5 bases from V and 0 bases from J, leaving 11 bases between. CDR1 is SGHRS, CDR2 YFSETQ, per germline. The CDR3 runs 15 residues. In DNA form, the CDR3 reads TGCGCCAGCAGTATCGACACTCCGAACACCGGGGAGCTGTTTTTT. It specifies CASSIDTPNTGELFF.

J is TRBJ2-1 and V is TRBV7-2, with 9 bases identical to TRBD2. The germline V gene encodes CDR1 SGHTA and CDR2 FQGNSA. J lost 7 bases, V lost 3 bases, and 28 bases had no gene match. The CDR3 contains 22 residues. The CDR3 loop is CASSFGDNALQGTSRVENEQFF. The CDR3 bases are TGTGCCAGCAGCTTCGGGGACAATGCTCTACAAGGGACTAGCAGAGTGGAGAATGAGCAGTTCTTC.